This TCR beta chain was captured by sequencing in a study of shared clonotypes between healthy human individuals. Looked up from germline, CDR1 is SGHTA and CDR2 is FQGTGA. The CDR3 is 15 amino acids. Trimming stripped 2 bases from V and 4 bases from J, with 12 bases between. Roughly 27,000 T cell genomes, or roughly 200 ng DNA, went into the sorted-subset replicate PCRs. Generated by immunoSEQ multiplex PCR, the TCRdb table keeps only in-frame clones and is missing some. The table includes 600,000 to 750,000 clones, less than 80% detected once. Comments on this clone: Other nucleotide sequences from this sample produce the same CDR3.

The sample comprised memory CD4+ T cells sorted from blood. Subset specified: CD45RA-negative fraction. This sequence joins TRBV7-3 and TRBJ2-1; D may be TRBD2 (6 bases). This TCR was sampled from a woman between 25 and 40 years old in good health. In nucleotides, the CDR3 is TGTGCCAGCAGCTTAGGTTCGGGACTTTACAATGAGCAGTTCTTC. This gives the protein CASSLGSGLYNEQFF.